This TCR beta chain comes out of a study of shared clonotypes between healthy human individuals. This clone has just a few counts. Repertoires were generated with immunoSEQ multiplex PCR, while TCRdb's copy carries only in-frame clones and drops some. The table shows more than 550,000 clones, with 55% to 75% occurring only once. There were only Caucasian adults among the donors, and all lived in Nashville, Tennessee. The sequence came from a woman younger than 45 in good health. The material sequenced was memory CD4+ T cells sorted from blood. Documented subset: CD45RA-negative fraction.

The CDR3 loop is CASSPTGQNYGYTF. The CDR3 nucleotides read TGTGCCAGCAGCCCGACAGGGCAGAACTATGGCTACACCTTC. The rearrangement uses TRBV5-5 and TRBJ1-2; 7 nucleotides match TRBD1. Germline V lookup: CDR1 SGHKS, CDR2 YYEKEE (reference sequence). V dropped 4 bases and J dropped 2; count of bases not matched to a gene: 5. The CDR3 covers 14 residues.